The source of this TCR beta chain is a study of cytomegalovirus exposure and HLA in healthy donors. Looking at the study overall: Later analysis reported that the 95 to 150 validation repertoires shared the platform of the roughly 710 first-cohort repertoires. Study observations and caveats: It was found in a later analysis that first-cohort TCR clusters tended to co-occur in the 100 to 150 validation repertoires. The classifier reportedly diagnosed cytomegalovirus status with high specificity and sensitivity.

Germline V lookup: CDR1 SEHNR, CDR2 FQNEAQ (reference sequence). V dropped 5 bases and J dropped 2; count of bases not matched to a gene: 3. The CDR3 is 14 residues long. Details on this clone: Its antigen remains unknown.

The method was immunoSEQ multiplex PCR; TCRdb's version includes in-frame clones alone and lacks a portion of them. Among some 170,000 clones listed, about 89% were seen once. V usage is TRBV7-9 and J usage is TRBJ1-2, with 9 bases matching TRBD1. Sequencing was carried out using PBMCs. The receptor comes from a man aged 18 to 29 in good health and CMV-seropositive. In DNA, the CDR3 is TGTGCCAGCAGCGAACAGGGGGCCAACTATGGCTACACCTTC. This encodes CASSEQGANYGYTF.